The 6 T cell receptor beta chains in this list originate from one sample, sequenced in a study of shared clonotypes between healthy human individuals. Repertoires were generated with immunoSEQ multiplex PCR, while TCRdb's copy carries only in-frame clones and drops some. The sample carries some 660,000 clones, less than 80% recorded once. Sequenced input: memory CD4+ T cells sorted from blood. Subset in this sample: CD45RA-negative fraction. The receptors were sampled from a woman aged 25 to 45 in good health.

The chain recombines TRBV18 with TRBJ2-1; D is unresolved. The CDR3 loop spans 16 amino acids. V gave up 6 bases and J gave up 9 bases, with 24 bases separating them. Per the germline V gene, CDR1 is KGHSH and CDR2 is LQKENI. This CDR3 is CASSLTPGPQGSEQFF. CDR3 DNA: TGTGCCAGCTCTCTTACACCCGGGCCCCAAGGTAGTGAGCAGTTCTTC. The full variable domain, completed using reference TRBV18 and TRBJ2-1, is NAGVMQNPRHLVRRRGQEARLRCSPMKGHSHVYWYRQLPEEGLKFMVYLQKENIIDESGMPKERFSAEFPKEGPSILRIQQVVRGDSAAYFCASSLTPGPQGSEQFFGPGTRLTVL.

This rearrangement joins TRBV11-2 to TRBJ2-3; D is unclear. CDR1 SGHAT and CDR2 FQNNGV come from the germline V gene. This CDR3 region has 15 residues. Trimming took off 0 bases at V and 4 bases at J, with 11 bases between the two ends. The CDR3 sequence: CASSLDPGVSDTQYF. The CDR3 coding sequence is TGTGCCAGCAGCTTAGATCCCGGAGTCTCAGATACGCAGTATTTT.

Turning to this clone: A much larger clonotype is one base distant, so this may be a read error. Within the sample, other DNA sequences also encode this same CDR3. The genes are TRBV5-1 and TRBJ1-3; no clear D. From germline, CDR1 is SGHRS and CDR2 YFSETQ. The V gene lost 0 bases and the J gene lost 3 bases, with 7 bases spanning the gap. The CDR3 has 14 residues. As DNA, the CDR3 is TGCGCCAGCAGCTTGGGTACGGATGGAAACACCATATATTTT. Residues: CASSLGTDGNTIYF.

The gene calls are TRBV27 and TRBJ2-1, with 9 bases matching TRBD1. The CDR3 spans 17 residues. The V segment lost 6 bases and the J segment 7 bases; nucleotides outside the gene matches: 16. In germline, CDR1 is MNHEY, CDR2 SMNVEV (reference sequence). The CDR3 protein is CASSPDRGSKVWNEQFF. The CDR3 nucleotides are TGTGCCAGCAGCCCGGACAGGGGCTCTAAGGTTTGGAATGAGCAGTTCTTC.

This clone was observed a few times. The V gene is TRBV2, the J gene TRBJ1-1, with D perhaps matching TRBD1 (5 bases). Germline V gene lookup returns CDR1 SNHLY and CDR2 FYNNEI. The CDR3 contains 12 residues. Trimming cost V 7 bases and J 4 bases, with 10 bases left between them. The CDR3 coding sequence is TGTGCCAGCAATGGGGGACGCACTGAAGCTTTCTTT. This sequence encodes CASNGGRTEAFF.

This chain links TRBV6-5 with TRBJ2-5; 10 bases line up with TRBD2. With V trimmed by 5 bases and J by 5 bases, 8 bases remained unmatched. This CDR3 has 15 residues. Germline CDR1 MNHEY, CDR2 SVGAGI. The CDR3: CASSRLAGVTETQYF. CDR3 DNA: TGTGCCAGCAGTCGGCTAGCGGGAGTCACGGAGACCCAGTACTTC.